One sample yielded the 26 T cell receptor beta chains listed below, sequenced in a study of shared clonotypes between healthy human individuals. This table comes from immunoSEQ multiplex PCR, and its TCRdb copy is limited to in-frame clones, with some not included. The table has roughly 2.6 million clones, around nine tenths seen once. The source material was naive CD4+ T cells sorted from blood. Subset described: CD45RA+ positively selected. These TCRs come from a man between 18 and 35 years old in good health.

About this clone: Other DNA variants within this sample encode the same CDR3. The chain carries TRBV19 and TRBJ1-1; 7 bases match TRBD1. The CDR3 totals 14 residues. Germline loops: CDR1 LNHDA, CDR2 SQIVND (reference sequence). The ends lost 4 bases at V and 4 bases at J; junction bases unmatched: 6. The CDR3 nucleotides are TGTGCCAGTAGTACCCGACAGGGCGGCACTGAAGCTTTCTTT. This gives the protein CASSTRQGGTEAFF.

This clone was seen only a few times. The chain links TRBV5-1 to TRBJ1-1; 9 bases line up with TRBD1. Trimming at V came to 6 bases and at J to 4 bases, leaving 13 bases not matched to a gene. CDR1 and CDR2 from the germline V gene are SGHRS and YFSETQ. The CDR3 is 16 amino acids. CDR3 in DNA: TGCGCCAGCACCACCAGTACAGGGGGCGCGGGCACTGAAGCTTTCTTT. Protein product: CASTTSTGGAGTEAFF.

The rearrangement joins TRBV4-1 to TRBJ2-1; 8 bases map to TRBD2. The J segment lost 9 bases and the V segment lost 0 bases, leaving 10 bases of the junction unmatched. CDR1 is MGHRA, CDR2 YSYEKL, per germline. This CDR3 comprises 16 residues. DNA for the CDR3: TGCGCCAGCAGCCAAGAGTTCAGCGGGGGTTTAGGTGAGCAGTTCTTC. The encoded protein is CASSQEFSGGLGEQFF.

In nucleotides, the CDR3 is TGCGCCAGCAGCTTGGGGCAGCGCGAGTACGAGCAGTACTTC. This encodes CASSLGQREYEQYF. This rearrangement joins TRBV5-1 to TRBJ2-7; D is unresolved. Trimming shortened V by 0 bases and J by 4 bases, and 11 bases separated the two germline ends. This CDR3 is built from 14 residues. Germline V CDR1 and CDR2: SGHRS, YFSETQ.

The rearrangement joins TRBV6-5 to TRBJ1-6; D unclear. Looked up from germline, CDR1 is MNHEY and CDR2 is SVGAGI. This CDR3 region has 14 residues. The ends were cut back, 6 bases at V and 5 bases at J, with 11 bases in the middle. This CDR3 is CASRLDPNNSPLHF. DNA of the CDR3: TGTGCCAGCAGATTAGACCCTAATAATTCACCCCTCCACTTT.

This rearrangement joins TRBV28 to TRBJ1-2; D is uncertain. Germline loops: CDR1 MDHEN, CDR2 SYDVKM. The CDR3 runs 13 residues. Deletions cut 6 bases from V and 6 bases from J, with 14 bases between. The CDR3 is CASSSGRLDGYTF. CDR3 DNA: TGTGCCAGCAGCTCCGGGCGCCTTGATGGCTACACCTTC.

This clone appeared once. The chain combines TRBV7-2 with TRBJ1-1, with D possibly being TRBD1 (6 bases). V lost 1 base and J lost 8, with 11 bases in between. The CDR3 contains 13 residues. CDR1 and CDR2 (germline): SGHTA, FQGNSA. The CDR3 DNA is TGTGCCAGCAGCTTAGGGCAGGGGAGGGAAGCTTTCTTT. This translates into CASSLGQGREAFF. Filled out from reference TRBV7-2 and TRBJ1-1, the complete variable domain reads GAGVSQSPSNKVTEKGKDVELRCDPISGHTALYWYRQSLGQGLEFLIYFQGNSAPDKSGLPSDRFSAERTGGSVSTLTIQRTQQEDSAVYLCASSLGQGREAFFGQGTRLTVV.

The chain links TRBV7-5 to TRBJ2-5; the table's D call, TRBD2, was not checked against the DNA. TRBV7-5 is listed as a pseudogene. The CDR3 runs 13 residues. The CDR3 region has the DNA TGTGCCAGAAGCTTAGCGGGAGGTGAGACCCAGTACTTC. Translating it yields CARSLAGGETQYF.

V and J are TRBV29-1 and TRBJ2-1; TRBD2 might be the D (5 bases). Germline CDR1 and CDR2: SQVTM and ANQGSEA. The CDR3 length is 14 residues. Trimming left V 7 bases short and J 1 base short, with 14 bases between. The CDR3 here is CSAAVGSSYNEQFF. CDR3 bases: TGCAGCGCCGCGGTAGGGAGTTCCTACAATGAGCAGTTCTTC.

This clone was seen only once. The chain carries TRBV30 and TRBJ2-5; TRBD2 aligns across 9 bases. The V and J ends lost 2 bases and 5 bases, in that order; junction bases with no gene match: 9. This CDR3 contains 15 residues. In germline, CDR1 is GTSNPN, CDR2 SVGIG (reference sequence). CDR3: CAWSSGGGAQETQYF. The CDR3, as DNA: TGTGCCTGGAGTTCGGGCGGGGGGGCACAGGAGACCCAGTACTTC.

The chain links TRBV4-3 to TRBJ2-6; possibly TRBD2 for D (6 bases). Germline CDR1 LGHNA, CDR2 YSLEER. Trimming cost V 0 bases and J 0 bases, with 15 bases left between them. This CDR3 spans 19 amino acids. The CDR3 loop is CASSQDSGSQSSGANVLTF. CDR3 DNA sequence: TGCGCCAGCAGCCAAGATAGCGGCAGCCAGTCCTCTGGGGCCAACGTCCTGACTTTC.

This clone was seen once. The chain couples TRBV12-5 to TRBJ2-1, with 9 bases identical to TRBD1. The CDR3 extends over 18 amino acids. V was pared by 2 bases and J by 7 bases, with 15 bases of the junction left unmatched. Germline V CDR1 and CDR2: LGHNT, FRNRAP. CDR3 DNA sequence: TGTGCTAGTGGTTTGTATCTCAAGGTACAGGGGGCCCATAATGAGCAGTTCTTC. The encoded protein is CASGLYLKVQGAHNEQFF.

The table lists this clone with a count of one. The rearrangement uses TRBV28 and TRBJ2-5; 9 bases agree with TRBD2. J was trimmed by 3 bases and V by 6 bases; bases with no gene match: 14. CDR3 length: 17 residues. Per the germline V gene, CDR1 is MDHEN and CDR2 is SYDVKM. Written as DNA, the CDR3 is TGTGCCAGCAGCTCCCCAATGCGGGGGGGATTAGAAGAGACCCAGTACTTC. Its translation is CASSSPMRGGLEETQYF.

Written as DNA, the CDR3 is TGTGCCAGCAGCAGGACAGGGACTCAGCCCCAGCATTTT. This encodes CASSRTGTQPQHF. The chain links TRBV7-9 to TRBJ1-5, with TRBD1 matching 8 bases. V trimming: 5 bases; J trimming: 6 bases; junction bases outside the gene matches: 3. Germline assignment: CDR1 SEHNR and CDR2 FQNEAQ (reference sequence). The CDR3 consists of 13 residues.

The chain has TRBV19 and TRBJ2-7, with D maybe TRBD2 (6 bases). CDR3 size: 14 residues. The V end was cut by 8 bases, the J end by 4 bases, with 18 bases between. Germline-derived CDR1 and CDR2 are LNHDA and SQIVND (reference sequence). DNA for the CDR3: TGTGCCAGTGCAGGGCCAGGAGGGGCGTACGAGCAGTACTTC. Its protein product is CASAGPGGAYEQYF.

The V and J genes are TRBV10-2 and TRBJ2-2, with a weak D call TRBD1 (6 bases). The ends were cut back, 7 bases at V and 0 bases at J, with 6 bases in the middle. The CDR3 loop spans 13 amino acids. The germline gives CDR1 WSHSY, CDR2 SAAADI. The CDR3 sequence: CASNRANTGELFF. In nucleotides, the CDR3 is TGCGCCAGCAACAGGGCGAACACCGGGGAGCTGTTTTTT.

The chain carries TRBV2 and TRBJ1-5, with 8 nucleotides matching TRBD1. CDR1 and CDR2 from the germline V gene are SNHLY and FYNNEI. The CDR3 is made up of 14 amino acids. V shed 6 bases, J shed 2 bases, and the junction held 3 bases outside the gene matches. In DNA, the CDR3 is TGTGCCAGCAGGCCGGGACAGGGCAATCAGCCCCAGCATTTT. Translation: CASRPGQGNQPQHF.

The chain couples TRBV2 to TRBJ2-5; 10 bases line up with TRBD2. The CDR3 runs 14 residues. Germline CDR1 SNHLY, CDR2 FYNNEI. The junction had 2 bases not matched to a gene; V was cut back by 7 bases and J by 0 bases. DNA for the CDR3: TGTGCCAGCACCGGACTAGCGGACCAAGAGACCCAGTACTTC. Amino acids: CASTGLADQETQYF.

The chain has TRBV10-3 and TRBJ2-3, with 8 positions matching TRBD1. CDR1 and CDR2 from the germline V gene are ENHRY and SYGVKD. The ends lost 2 bases at V and 0 bases at J; junction bases unmatched: 4. This CDR3 contains 16 residues. The CDR3 here is CAISERQGTSTDTQYF. The CDR3 DNA reads as TGTGCCATCAGTGAGAGACAGGGGACGAGCACAGATACGCAGTATTTT.

The J gene is TRBJ2-5, the V gene TRBV28; TRBD1 is a possible D gene (5 bases). CDR3 size: 15 residues. V lost 5 bases and J lost 7, with 20 bases in between. The germline V gene encodes CDR1 MDHEN and CDR2 SYDVKM. DNA for the CDR3: TGTGCCAGCAGTGGTCAGGGTTTTGGCCCTAGGACCCAGTACTTC. This codes for CASSGQGFGPRTQYF. Full variable domain (remainder filled in from reference TRBV28 and TRBJ2-5): DVKVTQSSRYLVKRTGEKVFLECVQDMDHENMFWYRQDPGLGLRLIYFSYDVKMKEKGDIPEGYSVSREKKERFSLILESASTNQTSMYLCASSGQGFGPRTQYFGPGTRLLVL.

This chain links TRBV18 with TRBJ2-7; 10 bases are shared with TRBD1. There are 14 residues in the CDR3. In germline, CDR1 is KGHSH, CDR2 LQKENI. The J segment lost 3 bases and the V segment lost 6 bases, leaving 5 bases of the junction unmatched. The CDR3 protein is CASSRDRGIYEQYF. The CDR3 DNA reads TGTGCCAGCTCGCGGGACAGGGGTATCTACGAGCAGTACTTC.

The gene calls are TRBV10-1 and TRBJ1-3; D is unclear. Germline lookup yields CDR1 WNHNN and CDR2 SYGVQD (reference sequence). The CDR3 runs to 16 residues. Trimming removed 5 bases from V and 5 bases from J, with 19 bases in between. CDR3 DNA sequence: TGCGCCAGCAGTACTACCGGGCCCTGTACTCGAAACACCATATATTTT. Translating it yields CASSTTGPCTRNTIYF.

The chain combines TRBV28 with TRBJ1-6, with TRBD1 identical over 9 bases. From germline, CDR1 is MDHEN and CDR2 SYDVKM. The CDR3 is 15 residues long. J gave up 8 bases and V 7 bases, and 9 bases lay outside the gene matches. CDR3 protein: CASNQGQGQHSPLHF. The CDR3 DNA reads TGTGCCAGCAACCAAGGACAGGGGCAGCATTCACCCCTCCACTTT.

CDR3 sequence (DNA): TGCGCCAGCAGCTCTACCGGACAGGGGGTGTACGATGAGCAGTTCTTC. Its translation is CASSSTGQGVYDEQFF. The chain uses TRBV5-1 and TRBJ2-1; 10 bases align to TRBD1. Germline V gene sequence: CDR1 SGHRS, CDR2 YFSETQ. Unmatched junction bases numbered 11, after V lost 3 bases and J lost 8 bases. The CDR3 is 16 residues long.

This chain connects TRBV11-2 to TRBJ2-3; possible D gene TRBD2, 5 bases. The V and J ends lost 5 bases and 4 bases respectively, with 16 bases between them. The length of the CDR3 is 15 residues. Germline values: CDR1 SGHAT, CDR2 FQNNGV. This CDR3 reads CASSQTVSSSDTQYF. Written as DNA, the CDR3 is TGTGCCAGCAGCCAAACGGTCTCTAGCTCAGATACGCAGTATTTT.

This rearrangement joins TRBV2 to TRBJ2-7; possible D gene TRBD1, 5 bases. Germline V gene lookup returns CDR1 SNHLY and CDR2 FYNNEI. The germline V and J ends were trimmed by 6 bases and 12 bases, with 18 bases remaining between them. The CDR3 loop spans 12 amino acids. DNA of the CDR3: TGTGCCAGCAGAGACTCGGCGTTGGGGCTGTACTTC. It yields the protein CASRDSALGLYF.